The clone carrying this TCR beta chain has a handful of counts. The entry originates in a study of blood T cells in healthy people across ages. Then a second PCR, running roughly 6 to 12 cycles, was carried out with a sample-barcoded 5' primer and a J-beta primer mix. Every cDNA was tagged by a template-switch adaptor with 12 random nucleotides. MiXCR was run by TCRdb on the 5' RACE reads, yielding one entry per CDR3 protein. Found here are roughly 2 million distinct CDR3 sequences, roughly 50% of them singletons; the top ten hold less than 2.5%. The V gene lost 1 base and the J gene lost 1 base, with 10 bases spanning the gap. Germline V gene data show CDR1 as SGHTA and CDR2 as FQGNSA. The CDR3 length is 15 residues.

The rearrangement uses TRBV7-2 and TRBJ2-5; TRBD1 might be the D (6 bases). Specimen: blood. The sequence derives from a woman aged 40-49 years in good health. This CDR3 is CASSLVRTAQETQYF. In DNA, the CDR3 is TGTGCCAGCAGCTTAGTTAGGACAGCCCAAGAGACCCAGTACTTC.